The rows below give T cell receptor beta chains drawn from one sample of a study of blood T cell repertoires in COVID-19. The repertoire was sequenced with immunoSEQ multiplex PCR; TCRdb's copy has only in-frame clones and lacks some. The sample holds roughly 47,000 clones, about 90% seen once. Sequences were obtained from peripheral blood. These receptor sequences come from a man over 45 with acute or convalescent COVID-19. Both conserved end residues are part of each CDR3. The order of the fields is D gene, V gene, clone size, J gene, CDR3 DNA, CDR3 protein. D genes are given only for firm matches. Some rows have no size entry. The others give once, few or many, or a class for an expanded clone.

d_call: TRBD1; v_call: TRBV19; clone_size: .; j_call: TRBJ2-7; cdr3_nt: TGTGCCAGTAGTTCCCAGGGGGCAGGCACCTACGAGCAGTACTTC; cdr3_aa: CASSSQGAGTYEQYF
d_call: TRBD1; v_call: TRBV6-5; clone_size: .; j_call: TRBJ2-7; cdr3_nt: TGTGCCAGCGGGACAGGGGACACGTCCTACGAGCAGTACTTC; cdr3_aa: CASGTGDTSYEQYF
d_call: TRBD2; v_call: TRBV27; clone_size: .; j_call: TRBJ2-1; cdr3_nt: TGTGCCAGCACCACCGGGACTAGCGGGGCGTACAATGAGCAGTTCTTC; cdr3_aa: CASTTGTSGAYNEQFF
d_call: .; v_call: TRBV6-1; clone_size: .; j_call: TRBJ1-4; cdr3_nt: TGTGCCAGCAGTGCCTACGGACTTGCAACTAATGAAAAACTGTTTTTT; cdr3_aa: CASSAYGLATNEKLFF
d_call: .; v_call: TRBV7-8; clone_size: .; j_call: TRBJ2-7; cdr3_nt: TGTGCCAGCAGCTTGTCGTCCGAGCAGTACTTC; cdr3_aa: CASSLSSEQYF
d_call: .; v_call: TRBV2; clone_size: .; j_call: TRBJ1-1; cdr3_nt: TGTGCCAGCAGTGAGACAGAGAACACTGAAGCTTTCTTT; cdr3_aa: CASSETENTEAFF
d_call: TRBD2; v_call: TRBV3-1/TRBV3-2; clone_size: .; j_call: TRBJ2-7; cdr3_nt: TGTGCCAGCAGCCAATGGGGACTAGCGGGGGGGCACTACGAGCAGTACTTC; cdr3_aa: CASSQWGLAGGHYEQYF
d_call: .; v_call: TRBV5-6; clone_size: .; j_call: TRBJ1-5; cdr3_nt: TGTGCCAGCAGCAAAGTCGGGGTAAGCAATCAGCCCCAGCATTTT; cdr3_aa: CASSKVGVSNQPQHF
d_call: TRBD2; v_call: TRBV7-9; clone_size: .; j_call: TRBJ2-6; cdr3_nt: TGTGCCAGCAGCCGGGGACTAGCCGATAAGGGGACCTCTGGGGCCAACGTCCTGACTTTC; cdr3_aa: CASSRGLADKGTSGANVLTF
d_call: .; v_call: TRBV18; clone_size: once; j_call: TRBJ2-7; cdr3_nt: TGTGCCAGCTCCCTTACCCTACAAGGAATGAGGTACGAGCAGTACTTC; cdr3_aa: CASSLTLQGMRYEQYF
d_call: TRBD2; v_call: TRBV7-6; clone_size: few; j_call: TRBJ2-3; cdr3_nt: TGTGCCAGCAGCTTAGGTGGCGGGGGGGCTACAGATACGCAGTATTTT; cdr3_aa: CASSLGGGGATDTQYF
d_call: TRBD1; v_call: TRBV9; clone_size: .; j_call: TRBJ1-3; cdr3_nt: TGTGCCAGCAGCCGTGACAGGGGGCCAGGAAACACCCTATATTTT; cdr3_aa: CASSRDRGPGNTLYF
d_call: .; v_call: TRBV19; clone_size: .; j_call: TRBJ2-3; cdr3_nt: TGTGCCAGTAGTGCGGTAAACACAGATACGCAGTATTTT; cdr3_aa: CASSAVNTDTQYF